A single sample is the source of the 21 T cell receptor beta chains below, sequenced in a study of blood T cell repertoires in COVID-19. Libraries were prepared by immunoSEQ multiplex PCR; TCRdb keeps only in-frame clonotypes and omits some of them. The table records about 310,000 clones, about nine tenths of them present only once. The source material was peripheral blood. Receptor source: a man between 18 and 29 years old with active or convalescent COVID-19.

The chain carries TRBV27 and TRBJ1-2; 9 nucleotides agree with TRBD1. The CDR3 loop spans 14 amino acids. Germline CDR1 is MNHEY and CDR2 is SMNVEV (reference sequence). V was clipped by 3 bases and J by 8 bases; unmatched bases: 7. This CDR3 reads CASSLGGTGSGYTF. The CDR3 coding sequence is TGTGCCAGCAGTTTGGGGGGGACAGGGTCCGGCTACACCTTC.

The V call is TRBV7-9, the J call TRBJ1-2, with 10 bases matching TRBD1. The V segment lost 5 bases and the J segment 7 bases; nucleotides outside the gene matches: 10. The CDR3 totals 15 residues. Germline-derived CDR1 and CDR2 are SEHNR and FQNEAQ (reference sequence). CDR3 residues: CASSTRDRGPVGYTF. The DNA of the CDR3 is TGTGCCAGCAGCACCCGGGACAGGGGACCGGTTGGCTACACCTTC.

The V call is TRBV4-3, the J call TRBJ1-1; D is uncertain. Germline CDR1 and CDR2: LGHNA and YSLEER. CDR3 length: 14 amino acids. The germline V and J ends were trimmed by 0 bases and 3 bases, with 8 bases remaining between them. In nucleotides, the CDR3 is TGCGCCAGCAGCCAAGATCTAGGAGACACTGAAGCTTTCTTT. Protein product: CASSQDLGDTEAFF.

The V and J genes are TRBV9 and TRBJ2-5, with no clear D. From germline, CDR1 is SGDLS and CDR2 YYNGEE. This CDR3 contains 14 residues. The V end was cut by 0 bases, the J end by 5 bases, with 11 bases between. The CDR3 region is CASSVGSSLETQYF. The CDR3, as DNA: TGTGCCAGCAGCGTAGGTAGTAGTTTGGAGACCCAGTACTTC.

This rearrangement joins TRBV29-1 to TRBJ1-3; D gene unclear. Germline values: CDR1 SQVTM, CDR2 ANQGSEA. Trimming removed 7 bases at V and 2 bases at J, with 12 bases between. The CDR3 loop spans 13 amino acids. The CDR3 here is CSATKATGNTIYF. As DNA, the CDR3 is TGCAGCGCGACGAAAGCTACTGGAAACACCATATATTTT.

This CDR3 reads CASSPGVSNQPQHF. The CDR3 bases are TGTGCCAGCAGCCCCGGGGTGAGCAATCAGCCCCAGCATTTT. V and J are TRBV7-9 and TRBJ1-5; D unclear. V lost 5 bases, J lost 1 base, and 9 bases lay in between. The germline CDR1 and CDR2 sequences are SEHNR and FQNEAQ (reference sequence). The CDR3 spans 14 residues.

The chain uses TRBV10-2 and TRBJ2-2; tentative D call: TRBD2 (6 bases). CDR1 is WSHSY and CDR2 is SAAADI in the germline V gene. The V end lost 2 bases, the J end lost 6 bases, and 22 bases lay between the germline ends. This CDR3 spans 18 amino acids. The CDR3 sequence: CASSEPGVRVAGAGELFF. The CDR3 nucleotides read TGCGCCAGCAGTGAGCCGGGGGTCCGTGTCGCTGGGGCCGGGGAGCTGTTTTTT.

The rearrangement links TRBV18 to TRBJ1-3; D not certain. This CDR3 is built from 16 residues. The V end was cut by 1 base, the J end by 4 bases, with 14 bases between. Germline V gene lookup returns CDR1 KGHSH and CDR2 LQKENI. CDR3 protein: CASSPLGVTAGNTIYF. The DNA of the CDR3 is TGTGCCAGCTCACCACTTGGAGTTACGGCAGGAAACACCATATATTTT.

The J gene is TRBJ2-5, the V gene TRBV5-1; 10 bases agree with TRBD2. Trimming took 5 bases from V and 1 from J; bases not matched to a gene: 5. The CDR3 loop spans 15 amino acids. Per germline, CDR1 SGHRS and CDR2 YFSETQ. The CDR3 DNA sequence: TGCGCCAGCAGACCTAGCGGGAGTGGCCAAGAGACCCAGTACTTC. Translation gives CASRPSGSGQETQYF.

The chain recombines TRBV18 with TRBJ2-7; D is unclear. Trimming stripped 6 bases from V and 2 bases from J, with 14 bases between. The CDR3 sequence is 14 residues long. The germline V gene has CDR1 KGHSH and CDR2 LQKENI. CDR3 protein: CASSIPGPAYEQYF. Here the CDR3 DNA reads TGTGCCAGCTCTATTCCCGGTCCCGCCTACGAGCAGTACTTC.

Concerning this clone itself: Other DNA sequences in the sample encode the same CDR3. The CDR3 region has the DNA TGTGCCAGCAGCTTAGGGACAGGGGCCGGGGCCAACGTCCTGACTTTC. It encodes CASSLGTGAGANVLTF. The J gene is TRBJ2-6, the V gene TRBV7-9; 9 bases fit TRBD1. The CDR3 is 16 residues long. CDR1 SEHNR and CDR2 FQNEAQ come from the germline V gene (reference sequence). Germline trimming cut 1 base from V and 4 bases from J; bases unmatched to any gene: 2.

This chain connects TRBV4-1 to TRBJ2-5, with 7 bases matching TRBD1. The CDR3 is made up of 14 amino acids. V lost 1 base to trimming and J lost 4 bases; unmatched junction nucleotides: 3. Germline V gene sequence: CDR1 MGHRA, CDR2 YSYEKL. DNA of the CDR3: TGCGCCAGCAGCCAAGTAACAGGGGTAGAGACCCAGTACTTC. Protein sequence: CASSQVTGVETQYF.

This chain links TRBV7-8 with TRBJ2-7, with a weak D call TRBD1 (5 bases). CDR3 length: 14 residues. Trimming removed 1 base at V and 2 bases at J, with 9 bases between. Germline lookup yields CDR1 SGHVS and CDR2 FQNEAQ. The CDR3 coding sequence is TGTGCCAGCAGCTTAGGACAGTTTGCCTACGAGCAGTACTTC. Amino acids: CASSLGQFAYEQYF.

This rearrangement joins TRBV20-1 to TRBJ2-7, with D tentatively TRBD1 (5 bases). Germline CDR1 reads DFQATT; CDR2 reads SNEGSKA (reference sequence). The CDR3 runs to 12 residues. The germline V and J ends were trimmed by 3 bases and 5 bases, with 11 bases remaining between them. This CDR3 is CSASQGTDEQYF. DNA of the CDR3: TGCAGTGCTAGTCAGGGAACGGACGAGCAGTACTTC.

The J gene is TRBJ2-1, the V gene TRBV6-1, with 8 bases that match TRBD2. This CDR3 spans 16 amino acids. The trim removed 3 bases at V and 6 bases at J, leaving 10 bases unmatched. CDR1 and CDR2 from the germline V gene are MNHNS and SASEGT. CDR3 DNA: TGTGCCAGCAGTGAGCGATCCGGGACTAGGTCCAATGAGCAGTTCTTC. Its protein product is CASSERSGTRSNEQFF.

This chain links TRBV4-3 with TRBJ2-3; TRBD2 matches 7 bases. The germline CDR1 and CDR2 sequences are LGHNA and YSLEER. The CDR3 has 16 amino acids. J lost 2 bases, V lost 1 base, and 6 bases had no gene match. The CDR3: CASSQGAAGVTDTQYF. The DNA for the CDR3 is TGCGCCAGCAGCCAAGGGGCGGCGGGGGTCACAGATACGCAGTATTTT.

The chain combines TRBV24-1 with TRBJ2-3; 12 bases match TRBD2. This CDR3 region has 17 residues. V was clipped by 4 bases and J by 4 bases; unmatched bases: 8. CDR1 and CDR2 (germline): KGHDR, SFDVKD. The CDR3 DNA is TGTGCCACCAGTGAGGCTAGCGGGAGGGCCGGAGCAGATACGCAGTATTTT. Translation: CATSEASGRAGADTQYF.

The V and J genes are TRBV3-1 (or the pseudogene TRBV3-2) and TRBJ1-3; tentatively, D is TRBD1 (6 bases). Trimming took off 1 base at V and 4 bases at J, with 23 bases between the two ends. The CDR3 has 19 residues. Per germline, CDR1 LGHDT and CDR2 YNNKEL (reference sequence). Here the CDR3 reads CASSQGSYDRFSEGNTIYF. The CDR3 DNA reads TGTGCCAGCAGCCAAGGAAGCTATGACAGGTTCTCTGAAGGAAACACCATATATTTT.

The chain couples TRBV2 to TRBJ1-1, with TRBD1 as a possible D gene (5 bases). The length of the CDR3 is 14 residues. CDR1 and CDR2 from the germline V gene are SNHLY and FYNNEI. Trimming cost V 8 bases and J 9 bases, with 22 bases left between them. For the CDR3, the DNA is TGTGCCAGCCGGGGGGTAACGACCACGGAGAAAGCTTTCTTT. It translates to CASRGVTTTEKAFF.

This chain connects TRBV5-1 to TRBJ1-1, with 8 nucleotides matching TRBD1. Trimming cost V 4 bases and J 2 bases; bases outside gene matches: 7. The CDR3 covers 15 residues. The germline V gene has CDR1 SGHRS and CDR2 YFSETQ. CDR3 coding DNA: TGCGCCAGCAGCGTACCGACAGGGGTTAACACTGAAGCTTTCTTT. Translation: CASSVPTGVNTEAFF.

The chain uses TRBV28 and TRBJ1-2; D not certain. The CDR3 runs to 13 residues. V lost 2 bases and J lost 5, with 9 bases in between. Germline loops: CDR1 MDHEN, CDR2 SYDVKM. CDR3 nucleotides: TGTGCCAGCAGTTTAGTATTTACTTATGGCTACACCTTC. Translation gives CASSLVFTYGYTF.